The rows below give T cell receptor beta chains drawn from one sample of a study of blood T cell repertoires in COVID-19. Assay used: immunoSEQ multiplex PCR; TCRdb lists only in-frame clones, some missing. The table lists fewer than 100,000 clones, around 90% of them singletons, with roughly 0.73% in the top ten. The sequenced sample consisted of peripheral blood. The receptors were sampled from a woman over 75 with acute or convalescent COVID-19. Each CDR3 is given with its conserved first and last residue. Fields, in order: clone size, D gene, CDR3 length, V gene, J gene, CDR3 protein, CDR3 DNA. A D gene is named only where the DNA matches it firmly. Some rows have no size entry. The others give once, few or many, or a class for an expanded clone.

clone_size: -; d_call: TRBD1; cdr3_length: 15; v_call: TRBV28; j_call: TRBJ1-5; cdr3_aa: CASRSGDRGNQPQHF; cdr3_nt: TGTGCCAGCAGGTCGGGAGACAGGGGGAATCAGCCCCAGCATTTT
clone_size: -; d_call: -; cdr3_length: 14; v_call: TRBV2; j_call: TRBJ2-3; cdr3_aa: CASRQGGGTDTQYF; cdr3_nt: TGTGCCAGCAGACAGGGGGGGGGCACAGATACGCAGTATTTT
clone_size: -; d_call: TRBD1; cdr3_length: 16; v_call: TRBV9; j_call: TRBJ2-7; cdr3_aa: CASSPKWGTGDYEQYF; cdr3_nt: TGTGCCAGCAGCCCAAAGTGGGGGACAGGGGACTACGAGCAGTACTTC
clone_size: -; d_call: -; cdr3_length: 15; v_call: TRBV2; j_call: TRBJ1-4; cdr3_aa: CASSGQGLTNEKLFF; cdr3_nt: TGTGCCAGCAGTGGGCAGGGACTGACTAATGAAAAACTGTTTTTT
clone_size: -; d_call: TRBD1; cdr3_length: 14; v_call: TRBV15; j_call: TRBJ1-2; cdr3_aa: CATSRDPWTGGYTF; cdr3_nt: TGTGCCACCAGCAGGGACCCGTGGACAGGAGGCTACACCTTC
clone_size: -; d_call: -; cdr3_length: 15; v_call: TRBV19; j_call: TRBJ2-3; cdr3_aa: CASMAGKPSTDTQYF; cdr3_nt: TGTGCCAGTATGGCAGGGAAGCCTAGCACAGATACGCAGTATTTT
clone_size: -; d_call: TRBD1; cdr3_length: 15; v_call: TRBV10-1; j_call: TRBJ2-1; cdr3_aa: CASSESGTGINEQFF; cdr3_nt: TGCGCCAGCAGTGAGTCCGGGACAGGGATCAATGAGCAGTTCTTC
clone_size: -; d_call: -; cdr3_length: 13; v_call: TRBV6-1; j_call: TRBJ2-7; cdr3_aa: CASSENSGYEQYF; cdr3_nt: TGTGCCAGCAGTGAGAATAGCGGATACGAGCAGTACTTC
clone_size: -; d_call: -; cdr3_length: 16; v_call: TRBV2; j_call: TRBJ2-7; cdr3_aa: CASRVAPGHGAYEQYF; cdr3_nt: TGTGCCAGCAGGGTTGCCCCGGGACACGGGGCTTATGAGCAGTACTTC
clone_size: -; d_call: -; cdr3_length: 12; v_call: TRBV11-2; j_call: TRBJ2-3; cdr3_aa: CASSHPVDTQYF; cdr3_nt: TGTGCCAGCAGCCACCCGGTTGATACGCAGTATTTT
clone_size: -; d_call: -; cdr3_length: 14; v_call: TRBV9; j_call: TRBJ2-5; cdr3_aa: CASSVRSEKETQYF; cdr3_nt: TGTGCCAGCAGCGTTCGAAGCGAAAAAGAGACCCAGTACTTC
clone_size: -; d_call: -; cdr3_length: 16; v_call: TRBV7-9; j_call: TRBJ2-3; cdr3_aa: CASTPAQRTSTDTQYF; cdr3_nt: TGTGCCAGCACCCCCGCGCAGCGAACTAGCACAGATACGCAGTATTTT
clone_size: -; d_call: -; cdr3_length: 14; v_call: TRBV3-1/TRBV3-2; j_call: TRBJ2-3; cdr3_aa: CASSQDGWRDTQYF; cdr3_nt: TGTGCCAGCAGCCAAGATGGGTGGCGGGATACGCAGTATTTT
clone_size: -; d_call: TRBD1; cdr3_length: 19; v_call: TRBV18; j_call: TRBJ2-5; cdr3_aa: CASSPRPGQGGPGGETQYF; cdr3_nt: TGTGCCAGCTCACCACGACCGGGACAGGGGGGACCGGGGGGAGAGACCCAGTACTTC
clone_size: -; d_call: -; cdr3_length: 11; v_call: TRBV20-1; j_call: TRBJ1-5; cdr3_aa: CSAEGSQPQHF; cdr3_nt: TGCAGTGCTGAGGGTTCGCAGCCCCAGCATTTT
clone_size: -; d_call: TRBD1; cdr3_length: 15; v_call: TRBV11-2; j_call: TRBJ2-5; cdr3_aa: CASSLGQVATETQYF; cdr3_nt: TGTGCCAGCAGCCTCGGACAGGTCGCGACGGAGACCCAGTACTTC
clone_size: once; d_call: -; cdr3_length: 13; v_call: TRBV7-9; j_call: TRBJ2-7; cdr3_aa: CASSLGGGVEQYF; cdr3_nt: TGTGCCAGCAGCTTAGGTGGAGGGGTCGAGCAGTACTTC
clone_size: -; d_call: -; cdr3_length: 17; v_call: TRBV7-6; j_call: TRBJ2-7; cdr3_aa: CASSLGQGRMGLYEQYF; cdr3_nt: TGTGCCAGCAGCCTGGGGCAGGGCAGGATGGGACTCTACGAGCAGTACTTC
clone_size: -; d_call: TRBD1; cdr3_length: 16; v_call: TRBV18; j_call: TRBJ2-3; cdr3_aa: CASSSRGTGGTDTQYF; cdr3_nt: TGTGCCAGCTCATCACGCGGGACAGGGGGCACAGATACGCAGTATTTT
clone_size: -; d_call: TRBD1; cdr3_length: 15; v_call: TRBV9; j_call: TRBJ2-6; cdr3_aa: CASSVQGAGANVLTF; cdr3_nt: TGTGCCAGCAGCGTCCAGGGGGCTGGGGCCAACGTCCTGACTTTC
clone_size: -; d_call: TRBD1; cdr3_length: 16; v_call: TRBV18; j_call: TRBJ2-2; cdr3_aa: CASSPRGQGATGELFF; cdr3_nt: TGTGCCAGCTCACCTCGGGGACAGGGGGCGACCGGGGAGCTGTTTTTT
clone_size: -; d_call: TRBD1; cdr3_length: 17; v_call: TRBV13; j_call: TRBJ1-6; cdr3_aa: CASSLTGGGAYNSPLHF; cdr3_nt: TGTGCCAGCAGCCTCACAGGGGGGGGCGCCTATAATTCACCCCTCCACTTT
clone_size: -; d_call: -; cdr3_length: 14; v_call: TRBV9; j_call: TRBJ1-1; cdr3_aa: CASSVQTGNTEAFF; cdr3_nt: TGTGCCAGCAGCGTACAGACAGGGAACACTGAAGCTTTCTTT
clone_size: -; d_call: TRBD2; cdr3_length: 16; v_call: TRBV19; j_call: TRBJ2-5; cdr3_aa: CASSNLRLAGAETQYF; cdr3_nt: TGTGCCAGTAGTAACCTGAGACTAGCGGGAGCGGAGACCCAGTACTTC
clone_size: -; d_call: TRBD1; cdr3_length: 14; v_call: TRBV5-1; j_call: TRBJ2-5; cdr3_aa: CASSFTGGQETQYF; cdr3_nt: TGCGCCAGCAGCTTCACAGGGGGCCAAGAGACCCAGTACTTC
clone_size: -; d_call: TRBD2; cdr3_length: 18; v_call: TRBV18; j_call: TRBJ2-3; cdr3_aa: CASSSSRTSGRGTDTQYF; cdr3_nt: TGTGCCAGCTCAAGCTCCCGGACTAGCGGGAGAGGCACAGATACGCAGTATTTT
clone_size: -; d_call: -; cdr3_length: 15; v_call: TRBV19; j_call: TRBJ2-7; cdr3_aa: CASRTWAASSYEQYF; cdr3_nt: TGTGCCAGTAGGACATGGGCCGCGAGCTCCTACGAGCAGTACTTC
clone_size: -; d_call: -; cdr3_length: 15; v_call: TRBV4-3; j_call: TRBJ2-4; cdr3_aa: CASSQGGWSKNIQYF; cdr3_nt: TGCGCCAGCAGCCAAGGCGGTTGGAGCAAAAACATTCAGTACTTC
clone_size: -; d_call: -; cdr3_length: 15; v_call: TRBV5-4; j_call: TRBJ2-2; cdr3_aa: CASSSGQRDTGELFF; cdr3_nt: TGTGCCAGCAGCAGTGGACAGAGGGATACCGGGGAGCTGTTTTTT
clone_size: once; d_call: TRBD1; cdr3_length: 13; v_call: TRBV6-5; j_call: TRBJ2-3; cdr3_aa: CASSPTGADTQYF; cdr3_nt: TGTGCCAGCAGTCCCACAGGGGCAGATACGCAGTATTTT
clone_size: -; d_call: -; cdr3_length: 13; v_call: TRBV18; j_call: TRBJ1-1; cdr3_aa: CASSQSERAEAFF; cdr3_nt: TGTGCCAGCTCTCAAAGCGAGCGGGCTGAAGCTTTCTTT
clone_size: -; d_call: -; cdr3_length: 15; v_call: TRBV2; j_call: TRBJ2-3; cdr3_aa: CASSSRQVSTDTQYF; cdr3_nt: TGTGCCAGCAGTTCCCGACAGGTTAGCACAGATACGCAGTATTTT
clone_size: few; d_call: TRBD1; cdr3_length: 15; v_call: TRBV2; j_call: TRBJ1-6; cdr3_aa: CASKGQGAPNSPLHF; cdr3_nt: TGTGCCAGCAAGGGACAGGGGGCGCCTAATTCACCCCTCCACTTT
clone_size: -; d_call: TRBD1; cdr3_length: 13; v_call: TRBV3-1/TRBV3-2; j_call: TRBJ1-1; cdr3_aa: CASSPGTGGEAFF; cdr3_nt: TGTGCCAGCAGCCCTGGGACAGGGGGTGAAGCTTTCTTT
clone_size: few; d_call: -; cdr3_length: 13; v_call: TRBV2; j_call: TRBJ1-1; cdr3_aa: CASSEWGVTEAFF; cdr3_nt: TGTGCCAGCAGTGAGTGGGGGGTCACTGAAGCTTTCTTT
clone_size: -; d_call: -; cdr3_length: 14; v_call: TRBV19; j_call: TRBJ2-3; cdr3_aa: CASRLARSTDTQYF; cdr3_nt: TGTGCCAGTAGGCTAGCCCGCAGCACAGATACGCAGTATTTT
clone_size: -; d_call: -; cdr3_length: 18; v_call: TRBV19; j_call: TRBJ1-5; cdr3_aa: CASSIDRRKRPHNQPQHF; cdr3_nt: TGTGCCAGTAGTATAGATCGACGAAAGAGGCCCCACAATCAGCCCCAGCATTTT
clone_size: -; d_call: TRBD1; cdr3_length: 15; v_call: TRBV27; j_call: TRBJ2-7; cdr3_aa: CASSLIWTGGYEQYF; cdr3_nt: TGTGCCAGCAGTTTAATTTGGACAGGGGGCTACGAGCAGTACTTC
clone_size: -; d_call: -; cdr3_length: 13; v_call: TRBV4-2; j_call: TRBJ2-5; cdr3_aa: CASSQHNQETQYF; cdr3_nt: TGTGCCAGCAGTCAACACAACCAAGAGACCCAGTACTTC
clone_size: once; d_call: -; cdr3_length: 16; v_call: TRBV7-6; j_call: TRBJ2-3; cdr3_aa: CASSFRAPRGGQTQYF; cdr3_nt: TGTGCCAGCAGCTTTAGGGCCCCTAGGGGGGGTCAAACGCAGTATTTT
clone_size: -; d_call: TRBD1; cdr3_length: 15; v_call: TRBV3-1/TRBV3-2; j_call: TRBJ1-1; cdr3_aa: CASSPYLDRRSEAFF; cdr3_nt: TGTGCCAGCAGCCCCTACTTGGACAGGAGAAGTGAAGCTTTCTTT